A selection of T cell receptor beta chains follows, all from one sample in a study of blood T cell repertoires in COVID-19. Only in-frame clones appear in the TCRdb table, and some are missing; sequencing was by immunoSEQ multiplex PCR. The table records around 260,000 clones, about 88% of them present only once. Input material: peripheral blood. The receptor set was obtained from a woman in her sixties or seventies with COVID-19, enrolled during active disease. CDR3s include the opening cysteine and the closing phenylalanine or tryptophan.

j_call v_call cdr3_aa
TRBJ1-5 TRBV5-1 CASSRTGGGNQPQHF
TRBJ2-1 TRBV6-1 CASRSRYEQFF
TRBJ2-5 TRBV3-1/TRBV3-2 CASSDQGQGKETQYF
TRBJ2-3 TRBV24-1 CATSALGDWSTDTQYF
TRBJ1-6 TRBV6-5 CASNRDGGYNSPLHF
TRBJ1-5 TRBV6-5 CASGQDYSNQPQHF
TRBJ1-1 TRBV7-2 CASSSPPGSREAFF
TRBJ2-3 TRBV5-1 CASQPGTADTQYF
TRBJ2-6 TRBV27 CASSPQTGANVLTF
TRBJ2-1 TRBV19 CATSRAGSDEQFF
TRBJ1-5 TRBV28 CAGQASTGESNQPQHF
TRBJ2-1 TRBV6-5 CASTGQTYNEQFF
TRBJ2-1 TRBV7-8 CASSLGGLAGVNEQFF
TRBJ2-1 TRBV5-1 CASSLQAGDYNEQFF
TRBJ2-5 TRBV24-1 CATSDRGQGYETQYF
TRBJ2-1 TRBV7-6 CASSLEGREGHYNEQFF
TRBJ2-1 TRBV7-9 CASKHPASGSSDEQFF
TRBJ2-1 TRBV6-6 CASSYSSSGGYNEQFF
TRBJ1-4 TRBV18 CASSPDRGRKEKLFF
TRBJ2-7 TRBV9 CASSVGGSGSLHEQYF
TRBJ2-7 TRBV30 CAWMGQAKSYEQYF
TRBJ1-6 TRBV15 CATSRVVANNSPLHF
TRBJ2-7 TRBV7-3 CASSPGSLAGPRGQYF
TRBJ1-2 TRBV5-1 CASSPGGGYTF
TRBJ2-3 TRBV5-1 CASRLTSGRGTDTQYF
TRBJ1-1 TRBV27 CASSPGWETEAFF
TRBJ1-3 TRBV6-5 CASSRGVGNTIYF
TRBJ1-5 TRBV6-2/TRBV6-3 CASSQDLGAQPQHF
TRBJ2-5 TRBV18 CASSHRENIEETQYF
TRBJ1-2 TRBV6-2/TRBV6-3 CASSLGRDSGYTF
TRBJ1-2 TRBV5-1 CASSSAIGGGYTF
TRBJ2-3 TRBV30 CAWSVPSWESDTQYF
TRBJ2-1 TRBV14 CASSQGGGGSSYNEQFF